This T cell receptor (beta chain) was documented in a study of vaccination and CD4 T cells after COVID-19. The CDR3 has 12 residues. Germline V lookup: CDR1 MNHEY, CDR2 SMNVEV (reference sequence). The treatment is: 10-day PBMC culture with coronavirus spike peptide pools or control peptides (ViraFEST assay). Collection of the unexposed donor's CD4+ T cells took place before the COVID-19 pandemic (2011-2018). A note on this clonotype: No antigen is known for it.

Scientists ran DNA taken from cultured CD4+ T cells through the Oncomine TCR Beta short-read assay for sequencing. The template was genomic DNA from cultured CD4+ T cells. TCRdb reanalysed the PCR reads using MiXCR and keeps one entry per CDR3 protein. The sample has roughly 10,000 distinct CDR3 sequences, about two fifths seen once. The TCR comes from a human donor in good health. The sample comprised CD4+ T cells from blood, cultured in vitro. The chain employs TRBV27 and TRBJ2-3, with 10 bases fitting TRBD2. Written as DNA, the CDR3 is TGTGAGGACGCTAGCGGGAGAGATACGCAGTATTTT. As protein: CEDASGRDTQYF.